This T cell receptor beta chain was sequenced in a study of cytotoxic CD8 clonotypes in ibrutinib-treated CLL. Overall study: IGHV unmutated fewer than 18; relapsed/refractory fewer than 13; treatment-naive over 14. The average sample held around 280,000 productive templates and about 94,000 productive rearrangements. Notes on the study in general: Stable or contracted on treatment, public clonotypes were also uncommon.

A remark on this clone: What it binds is unknown.

Looked up from germline, CDR1 is MNHEY and CDR2 is SMNVEV (reference sequence). The CDR3 is made up of 12 amino acids. V lost 6 bases to trimming and J lost 3 bases, with 8 bases between them. Library input was about 2 micrograms of DNA from cryopreserved PBMCs. Using immunoSEQ multiplex PCR, the repertoire was profiled, and TCRdb retains in-frame clones only, with some absent. The repertoire holds tens of thousands of clones, about 54% seen once, with roughly a quarter in the top ten. This TCR came from a human donor with chronic lymphocytic leukemia. V is TRBV27 and J is TRBJ1-1; D gene uncertain. This specimen was PBMCs, taken at disease progression, from a patient treated with ibrutinib. The CDR3 reads CASRESDTEAFF. The CDR3 DNA sequence: TGTGCCAGCAGAGAGTCGGACACTGAAGCTTTCTTT.